This T cell receptor beta chain emerged from a study of control samples from healthy donors and cancer patients. The repertoire was sequenced with immunoSEQ multiplex PCR; TCRdb's copy has only in-frame clones and lacks some. The data show 100,000 or so clones, roughly four fifths seen once. The CDR3 spans 18 residues. Trimming cost V 3 bases and J 2 bases, with 22 bases left between them. CDR1 and CDR2 from the germline V gene are SEHNR and FQNEAQ (reference sequence). The chain uses TRBV7-9 and TRBJ2-5; D uncertain. Sequenced: blood. This clonotype was obtained from a woman aged 60-75 years in good health. DNA of the CDR3: TGTGCCAGCAGCTTCCCACGGGTGGCCAAGTCTGATCAAGAGACCCAGTACTTC. This sequence encodes CASSFPRVAKSDQETQYF.